A selection of T cell receptor beta chains follows, all from one sample in a study of cytomegalovirus exposure and HLA in healthy donors. Generated by immunoSEQ multiplex PCR, the TCRdb table keeps only in-frame clones and is missing some. The data show about 65,000 clones, over 50% seen once. The sequencing sample was made of PBMCs. These receptors all stem from a man in his thirties or forties in good health and CMV-seronegative. CDR3s include the opening cysteine and the closing phenylalanine or tryptophan. D genes are given only for firm matches. Part of the rows lack a size; the others show once, few, many or a class for expanded clones.

TRBV10-1	-	-	TRBJ2-5	TGCGCCAGCAGCCTCGGGGTTGGGGAGACCCAGTACTTC	CASSLGVGETQYF
TRBV12-5	TRBD1	once	TRBJ1-6	TGTGCTAGTGGTCAAACCGGGACAGGGTTTATTCCACCCCTCCACTTT	CASGQTGTGFIPPLHF
TRBV7-2	-	-	TRBJ2-1	TGTGCCAGCAGCTTTCCGGTGACTACCGAGCAGTTCTTC	CASSFPVTTEQFF
TRBV7-2	-	-	TRBJ2-6	TGTGCCAGCAGCTTAGTAGGGGGGGTAGGAGGGGCCAACGTCCTGACTTTC	CASSLVGGVGGANVLTF
TRBV5-4	-	-	TRBJ2-7	TGTGCCAGCAGCCGAGTGAACGAGCAGTACTTC	CASSRVNEQYF
TRBV7-8	-	-	TRBJ2-3	TGTGCCAGCAGCTCCTCCGGGAGCACCACAGATACGCAGTATTTT	CASSSSGSTTDTQYF
TRBV5-1	-	-	TRBJ2-1	TGCGCCAGCAGCTTCGTCACTAGCAACCAGAACGATGAGCAGTTCTTC	CASSFVTSNQNDEQFF
TRBV6-6	TRBD1	-	TRBJ1-2	TGTGCCAGCATAAACCGATCAGGGGGCGCGGGCTATGGCTACACCTTC	CASINRSGGAGYGYTF
TRBV7-6	TRBD2	-	TRBJ2-2	TGTGCCAGCAGCTTACGACTAGCTGGCGGGGAGCTGTTTTTT	CASSLRLAGGELFF
TRBV6-5	TRBD2	-	TRBJ2-1	TGTGCCAGCAGTAAGACTAGCGGGGGGAGAGATGAGCAGTTCTTC	CASSKTSGGRDEQFF
TRBV29-1	-	-	TRBJ1-5	TGCAGCGTTGGTCCCAGGGCTAGCAATCAGCCCCAGCATTTT	CSVGPRASNQPQHF
TRBV5-1	TRBD2	few	TRBJ2-3	TGCGCCAGCAGCTTTCGGGGGGGATACACAGATACGCAGTATTTT	CASSFRGGYTDTQYF
TRBV11-2	TRBD1	few	TRBJ2-7	TGTGCCAGCAGCTTAGCCGGGACAGAACTCTACGAGCAGTACTTC	CASSLAGTELYEQYF
TRBV27	-	-	TRBJ1-2	TGTGCCAGCAGTTATCAGGGTACACACGGCTACACCTTC	CASSYQGTHGYTF
TRBV6-4	TRBD2	-	TRBJ2-3	TGTGCCAGCAGTGTCGGGACTAGCGGCACAGATACGCAGTATTTT	CASSVGTSGTDTQYF
TRBV2	-	-	TRBJ1-2	TGTGCCAGCAGCCAGGGCCGAGATTGGTATGGCTACACCTTC	CASSQGRDWYGYTF
TRBV27	-	-	TRBJ1-4	TGTGCCACCTCTCTGGGGGGTAATGAAAAACTGTTTTTT	CATSLGGNEKLFF
TRBV15	TRBD1	-	TRBJ2-7	TGTGCCACCAGCAGGGAAGACAGGGAAAGATACGAGCAGTACTTC	CATSREDRERYEQYF
TRBV6-6	-	few	TRBJ2-7	TGTGCCAGCAGTTGGGAGGAACTCTCCTACGAGCAGTACTTC	CASSWEELSYEQYF
TRBV27	-	few	TRBJ2-3	TGTGCCAGCAGTCAAGCGGATACTAGCACAGATACGCAGTATTTT	CASSQADTSTDTQYF
TRBV4-2	-	-	TRBJ2-7	TGTGCCAGCAGCTCCCGCTACGAGCAGTACTTC	CASSSRYEQYF
TRBV7-2	-	-	TRBJ2-1	TGTGCCAGCAGCTTAGCCCTCGTATTGGGGCCTTACAATGAGCAGTTCTTC	CASSLALVLGPYNEQFF
TRBV27	-	-	TRBJ1-5	TGTGCCAGCAGTTTGGGGGCCTATCAGCCCCAGCATTTT	CASSLGAYQPQHF
TRBV18	-	-	TRBJ2-5	TGTGCCAGCTCACTACAAAGACTAGACCAAGAGACCCAGTACTTC	CASSLQRLDQETQYF
TRBV29-1	TRBD2	few	TRBJ2-4	TGCAGCGTCCCCCCCTACGGGACTACCGGGCCACCCCAAACCGCCAAAAACATTCAGTACTTC	CSVPPYGTTGPPQTAKNIQYF
TRBV9	-	-	TRBJ2-3	TGTGCCAGCAGCGTAGGGTATAGTCCCACAGATACGCAGTATTTT	CASSVGYSPTDTQYF
TRBV11-2	TRBD1	-	TRBJ1-2	TGTGCCAGCAGCTTTACAGGGGAGGCAGGCTATGGCTACACCTTC	CASSFTGEAGYGYTF
TRBV30	-	-	TRBJ2-1	TGTGCCTGGAGTGTAGCGGTTGAGCAGTTCTTC	CAWSVAVEQFF
TRBV5-1	TRBD1	few	TRBJ1-2	TGCGCCAGCAGCCAGGGAGGTTTGAGACAGGGTGTGAATGGCTACACCTTC	CASSQGGLRQGVNGYTF
TRBV30	-	few	TRBJ1-6	TGTGCCTGGAGAACCACTTTGTCGGGTCACTCCTATAATTCACCCCTCCACTTT	CAWRTTLSGHSYNSPLHF
TRBV29-1	-	-	TRBJ1-1	TGCAGTAGTACAGGGTTTGGGACTGAAGCTTTCTTT	CSSTGFGTEAFF
TRBV4-1	TRBD1	-	TRBJ1-4	TGCGCCAGCAGCCCCTCCCCCGGGACAGGGGATGAAAAACTGTTTTTT	CASSPSPGTGDEKLFF
TRBV4-2	-	-	TRBJ2-7	TGTGCCAGCAGCCCAGAGGGGGGAAGAGCCTACGAGCAGTACTTC	CASSPEGGRAYEQYF
TRBV6-5	TRBD1	-	TRBJ2-7	TGTGCCAGCAGTCTACAGGGACAGTCCTACGAGCAGTACTTC	CASSLQGQSYEQYF
TRBV2	TRBD1	-	TRBJ1-1	TGTGCCAGCAGGAGGACAGGGAACCCTGAAGCTTTCTTT	CASRRTGNPEAFF
TRBV9	TRBD1	-	TRBJ1-3	TGTGCCAGCAGCGCCCCCCGGACAGGGGGAAACACCATATATTTT	CASSAPRTGGNTIYF
TRBV7-2	-	-	TRBJ2-5	TGTGCCAGCAGCTTAGGTCCCCCCGCGGGGACCCAGTACTTC	CASSLGPPAGTQYF
TRBV5-6	-	-	TRBJ2-5	TGTGCCAGCAACTCGGGGGAAGAAGAGACCCAGTACTTC	CASNSGEEETQYF
TRBV4-1	-	-	TRBJ2-5	TGCGCCAGCAGCTCATTGTCGGGGGTGGAGACCCAGTACTTC	CASSSLSGVETQYF
TRBV7-2	TRBD1	few	TRBJ1-5	TGTGCCAGCAGCTACGGGACAGGGGTACGGCAGCCCCAGCATTTT	CASSYGTGVRQPQHF
TRBV30	-	-	TRBJ1-2	TGTGCCTGGAGTAAAGACAGGCCCTATGGCTACACCTTC	CAWSKDRPYGYTF
TRBV9	-	-	TRBJ2-3	TGTGCCAGCAGCGTAGGTATTCGAGCTAGCACAGATACGCAGTATTTT	CASSVGIRASTDTQYF
TRBV4-1	-	-	TRBJ2-5	TGCGCCAGCAGCCAGTCGGCAGTACCGGGTTTGGGTGAGACCCAGTACTTC	CASSQSAVPGLGETQYF